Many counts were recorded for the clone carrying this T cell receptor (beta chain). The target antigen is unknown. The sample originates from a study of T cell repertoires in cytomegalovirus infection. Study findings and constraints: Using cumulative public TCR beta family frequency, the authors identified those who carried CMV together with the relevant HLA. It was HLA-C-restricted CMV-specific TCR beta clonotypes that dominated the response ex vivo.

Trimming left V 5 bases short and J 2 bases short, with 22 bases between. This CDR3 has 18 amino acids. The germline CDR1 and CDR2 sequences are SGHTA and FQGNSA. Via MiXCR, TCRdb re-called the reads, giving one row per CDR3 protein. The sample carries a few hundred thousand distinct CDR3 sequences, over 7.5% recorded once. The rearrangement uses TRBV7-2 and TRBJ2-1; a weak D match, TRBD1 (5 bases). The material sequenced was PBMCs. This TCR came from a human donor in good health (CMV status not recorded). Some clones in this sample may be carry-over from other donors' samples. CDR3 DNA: TGTGCCAGCAGCGGTAGGGGTGTACCGGCTGTCACCTACAATGAGCAGTTCTTC. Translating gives CASSGRGVPAVTYNEQFF.